The 21 T cell receptor beta chains presented below share a single source sample, sequenced in a study of chemoradiotherapy in HPV16-positive cancers. Assay: immunoSEQ multiplex PCR; the TCRdb copy retains only in-frame clones and omits some. The sample shows 10,000 to 15,000 clones, about 88% of them seen only once. The source material was blood, sampled from a patient who underwent chemoradiotherapy. These receptor sequences come from a human donor with HPV-associated anogenital cancer.

The chain links TRBV11-2 to TRBJ1-1; D is possibly TRBD1 (5 bases). CDR1 and CDR2 (germline): SGHAT, FQNNGV. This CDR3 comprises 12 residues. The germline V and J ends were trimmed by 2 bases and 11 bases, with 12 bases remaining between them. In DNA form, the CDR3 reads TGTGCCAGCAGCTTAAAGGGGATTGGGGCTTTCTTT. Protein product: CASSLKGIGAFF.

The chain carries TRBV10-3 and TRBJ1-1; D ambiguous. CDR3 size: 13 residues. The V end lost 4 bases, the J end lost 1 base, and 7 bases lay between the germline ends. Germline V CDR1 and CDR2: ENHRY, SYGVKD. The CDR3 nucleotides read TGTGCCATCAGTGCATCCGGGAACACTGAAGCTTTCTTT. Encoded protein: CAISASGNTEAFF.

The V and J genes are TRBV10-3 and TRBJ1-2; no definite D call. The CDR3 loop spans 16 amino acids. Germline CDR1 and CDR2: ENHRY and SYGVKD. V was shortened by 4 bases and J by 5 bases, with 20 bases between the two germline ends. Written as DNA, the CDR3 is TGTGCCATCAGTGTGGTCGGCGGGGATAGCCGGTATGGCTACACCTTC. Its translation: CAISVVGGDSRYGYTF.

The chain links TRBV7-3 to TRBJ2-7; D is unresolved. CDR1 SGHTA and CDR2 FQGTGA come from the germline V gene. This CDR3 has 15 residues. V gave up 1 base and J gave up 7 bases, with 17 bases separating them. CDR3 bases: TGTGCCAGCAGCTTAAACCCTCTGGGCCTCACGGAGCAGTACTTC. Translated, it gives CASSLNPLGLTEQYF. The variable domain in full, with the rest retrieved from reference TRBV7-3 and TRBJ2-7, is GAGVSQTPSNKVTEKGKYVELRCDPISGHTALYWYRQSLGQGPEFLIYFQGTGAADDSGLPNDRFFAVRPEGSVSTLKIQRTERGDSAVYLCASSLNPLGLTEQYFGPGTRLTVT.

The rearrangement links TRBV9 to TRBJ2-1, with no clear D. V was shortened by 3 bases and J by 0 bases, with 10 bases between the two germline ends. The germline CDR1 and CDR2 sequences are SGDLS and YYNGEE. The CDR3 loop spans 15 amino acids. The CDR3 DNA follows: TGTGCCAGCAGCGCCCAGACCTCCTCCTACAATGAGCAGTTCTTC. This translates into CASSAQTSSYNEQFF.

J is TRBJ1-4 and V is TRBV28, with D hard to call. The CDR3 runs 13 residues. The germline V and J ends were trimmed by 11 bases and 8 bases, with 18 bases remaining between them. Germline CDR1 reads MDHEN; CDR2 reads SYDVKM. The CDR3 is CASGVEVREKLFF. The CDR3 nucleotides read TGTGCCTCCGGGGTGGAGGTTCGCGAAAAACTGTTTTTT.

This clone was observed a handful of times. The chain combines TRBV18 with TRBJ2-5; 8 nucleotides match TRBD1. The CDR3 is made up of 13 amino acids. V was pared by 7 bases and J by 1 base, with 2 bases of the junction left unmatched. The germline V gene encodes CDR1 KGHSH and CDR2 LQKENI. CDR3 sequence: CASFGTGQETQYF. The CDR3 DNA reads as TGTGCCAGCTTCGGGACAGGCCAAGAGACCCAGTACTTC.

The chain uses TRBV15 and TRBJ2-1; 8 nucleotides line up with TRBD1. CDR1 LNHNV and CDR2 YYDKDF come from the germline V gene (reference sequence). Germline trimming cut 0 bases from V and 2 bases from J; bases unmatched to any gene: 15. This CDR3 has 20 residues. CDR3: CATSRDVRTGLIEAYNEQFF. The CDR3 nucleotides read TGTGCCACCAGCAGAGATGTAAGGACAGGGCTGATAGAAGCCTACAATGAGCAGTTCTTC.

The chain links TRBV13 to TRBJ2-1; D gene uncertain. This CDR3 has 13 residues. CDR1 PRHDT and CDR2 FYEKMQ come from the germline V gene (reference sequence). V lost 6 bases and J 3 bases, leaving 9 bases between the germline ends. The CDR3 region is CASSQTYYNEQFF. Written as DNA, the CDR3 is TGTGCCAGCAGTCAGACGTACTACAATGAGCAGTTCTTC.

The chain joins TRBV7-2 to TRBJ2-2; no definite D call. Germline lookup yields CDR1 SGHTA and CDR2 FQGNSA. The CDR3 is made up of 15 amino acids. The ends were cut back, 5 bases at V and 5 bases at J, with 15 bases in the middle. The CDR3 DNA reads TGTGCCAGCAGCCCCGTTTTGGCGGTAACCGGGGAGCTGTTTTTT. Its protein product is CASSPVLAVTGELFF. Variable domain in full (rest from reference TRBV7-2 and TRBJ2-2): GAGVSQSPSNKVTEKGKDVELRCDPISGHTALYWYRQSLGQGLEFLIYFQGNSAPDKSGLPSDRFSAERTGGSVSTLTIQRTQQEDSAVYLCASSPVLAVTGELFFGEGSRLTVL.

The V and J genes are TRBV6-1 and TRBJ1-3; D unclear. V was cut by 7 bases and J by 4 bases, with 11 bases left in between. Germline loops: CDR1 MNHNS, CDR2 SASEGT. The CDR3 has 13 amino acids. The CDR3 protein is CASTRHEGNTIYF. The DNA for the CDR3 is TGTGCCAGCACCCGCCATGAGGGAAACACCATATATTTT.

V and J are TRBV21-1 and TRBJ2-7. TRBV21-1 constitutes a pseudogene. This CDR3 has 12 residues. The CDR3 loop is CASSKAVYEQYF. The CDR3, as DNA: TGTGCCAGCAGCAAAGCGGTCTACGAGCAGTACTTC.

This clone was seen a single time. The chain has TRBV18 and TRBJ2-5, with D possibly being TRBD2 (6 bases). The length of the CDR3 is 13 residues. Deletions cut 3 bases from V and 2 bases from J, with 7 bases between. Germline assignment: CDR1 KGHSH and CDR2 LQKENI. The CDR3: CASSPTRQETQYF. The CDR3 bases are TGTGCCAGCTCACCGACTAGGCAAGAGACCCAGTACTTC.

The CDR3 nucleotides read TGTGCCAGCAGCTTAGTTGGGGGGGAGGGCCAGGGTAGTACAGATACGCAGTATTTT. Translating gives CASSLVGGEGQGSTDTQYF. J is TRBJ2-3 and V is TRBV7-8; 7 nucleotides align to TRBD2. V lost 1 base, J lost 3 bases, and 16 bases stayed unmatched. This CDR3 is 19 amino acids long. Germline V CDR1 and CDR2: SGHVS, FQNEAQ.

The chain joins TRBV29-1 to TRBJ2-2; a weak D match, TRBD1 (6 bases). The CDR3 length is 12 residues. Trimming removed 4 bases at V and 6 bases at J, with 9 bases between. Germline V gene lookup returns CDR1 SQVTM and CDR2 ANQGSEA. CDR3 sequence: CSVVSGAGELFF. The DNA for the CDR3 is TGCAGCGTTGTTTCAGGGGCCGGGGAGCTGTTTTTT.

V gene TRBV5-4 combines with J gene TRBJ1-2, with 7 bases aligning to TRBD1. Looked up from germline, CDR1 is SGHNT and CDR2 is YYREEE (reference sequence). This CDR3 is built from 17 residues. Trimming took 5 bases from V and 4 from J; bases not matched to a gene: 17. DNA for the CDR3: TGTGCCAGCAGTTCACCGGGACAGAGAGGAAGGGGCTATGGCTACACCTTC. It codes for CASSSPGQRGRGYGYTF.

The chain has TRBV4-2 and TRBJ1-2; weak D call: TRBD1 (5 bases). Germline V gives CDR1 LGHNA, CDR2 YNFKEQ. This CDR3 has 15 amino acids. The V gene lost 0 bases and the J gene lost 0 bases, with 8 bases spanning the gap. CDR3 nucleotide sequence: TGTGCCAGCAGCCAAGATCGGACATCTAACTATGGCTACACCTTC. It encodes CASSQDRTSNYGYTF.

V usage is TRBV7-2 and J usage is TRBJ1-2; no clear D. The CDR3 extends over 11 amino acids. The V end lost 5 bases, the J end lost 7 bases, and 8 bases lay between the germline ends. Germline CDR1 is SGHTA and CDR2 is FQGNSA. The CDR3 region has the DNA TGTGCCAGCAGCGACCGATCTGGCTACACCTTC. Translating it yields CASSDRSGYTF.

This clone showed up just once. The chain joins TRBV7-2 to TRBJ2-7; TRBD2 aligns across 12 bases. The germline V gene encodes CDR1 SGHTA and CDR2 FQGNSA. V was clipped by 1 base and J by 2 bases; unmatched bases: 3. The length of the CDR3 is 16 residues. This chain's CDR3 is CASSLGGLAGTYEQYF. In DNA form, the CDR3 reads TGTGCCAGCAGCTTAGGCGGACTAGCGGGGACCTACGAGCAGTACTTC.

The V and J genes are TRBV25-1 and TRBJ2-5; TRBD1 might be the D (5 bases). V lost 1 base and J lost 4, with 22 bases in between. The CDR3 covers 18 residues. Germline V lookup: CDR1 MGHDK, CDR2 SYGVNS. The CDR3 region has the DNA TGTGCCAGCAGTGAATCCCATACCCCAAGCAGGGTGGTAGAGACCCAGTACTTC. This translates into CASSESHTPSRVVETQYF.

This clone was recorded only once. The chain combines TRBV11-2 with TRBJ1-1, with a tentative D call TRBD1 (5 bases). Trimming pared 2 bases from V and 0 bases from J, leaving 7 bases between. Germline V gene sequence: CDR1 SGHAT, CDR2 FQNNGV. This CDR3 contains 14 residues. The CDR3 region is CASSLSDMNTEAFF. CDR3 in DNA: TGTGCCAGCAGCTTATCGGACATGAACACTGAAGCTTTCTTT. Variable domain in full (rest from reference TRBV11-2 and TRBJ1-1): EAGVAQSPRYKIIEKRQSVAFWCNPISGHATLYWYQQILGQGPKLLIQFQNNGVVDDSQLPKDRFSAERLKGVDSTLKIQPAKLEDSAVYLCASSLSDMNTEAFFGQGTRLTVV.